The next 6 T cell receptor beta chains were all read from a single sample in a study of T cells in Graves' hyperthyroidism and ophthalmopathy. The TCR beta CDR3 regions underwent amplification using RNA transcripts as the source. Carried out on the TCR CDR3, a first-round RT-PCR used the HTBI primer set. Each CDR3 protein is one row after TCRdb ran MiXCR on the multiplex PCR reads. The sample shows more than 600,000 distinct CDR3 sequences, around 17% of them seen only once. Source material: blood. All receptors derive from a young man with Graves' hyperthyroidism.

The rearrangement uses TRBV7-2 and TRBJ2-3, with TRBD2 identical over 8 bases. The CDR3 contains 15 residues. Germline V gene lookup returns CDR1 SGHTA and CDR2 FQGNSA. V lost 6 bases and J lost 5; bases outside the gene matches: 10. CDR3: CASRQPGGPQDTQYF. CDR3 DNA sequence: TGTGCCAGCAGACAGCCGGGAGGGCCTCAAGATACGCAGTATTTT.

Only a few counts were recorded for this clonotype. The gene calls are TRBV30 and TRBJ1-4; D possibly corresponds to TRBD1 (5 bases). Trimming took off 0 bases at V and 8 bases at J, with 16 bases between the two ends. Germline V gene lookup returns CDR1 GTSNPN and CDR2 SVGIG (reference sequence). The CDR3 totals 15 residues. The CDR3 sequence is CAWSVIKGRSEKLFF. In DNA form, the CDR3 reads TGTGCCTGGAGTGTTATTAAGGGGAGATCGGAAAAACTGTTTTTT.

This clonotype came up many times. The CDR3: CSASDRGPYEQYF. As DNA, the CDR3 is TGCAGTGCTTCGGACAGGGGGCCTTACGAGCAGTACTTC. V and J are TRBV20-1 and TRBJ2-7; 11 bases line up with TRBD1. Trimming took 5 bases from V and 4 from J; bases not matched to a gene: 4. Per the germline V gene, CDR1 is DFQATT and CDR2 is SNEGSKA (reference sequence). The CDR3 runs to 13 residues.

This chain connects TRBV19 to TRBJ2-7; TRBD2 matches 7 bases. This CDR3 comprises 14 residues. Germline trimming cut 3 bases from V and 8 bases from J; bases unmatched to any gene: 10. CDR1 is LNHDA, CDR2 SQIVND, per germline (reference sequence). CDR3 amino acids: CASSMESGTIKQYF. The CDR3 DNA follows: TGTGCCAGTAGTATGGAGTCCGGGACTATCAAGCAGTACTTC.

This clonotype came up many times. One end of the junction fails to match germline, which may point to a read error. The chain recombines TRBV5-1 with TRBJ2-1; 9 positions match TRBD2. The CDR3 runs 15 residues. Germline assignment: CDR1 SGHRS and CDR2 YFSETQ. CDR3 residues: CASSLGLAGHNEQFF. The CDR3 DNA reads as TGTGCCAGCAGCTTGGGGCTAGCGGGACACAATGAGCAGTTCTTC.

The chain recombines TRBV7-9 with TRBJ2-2; D gene uncertain. The germline V and J ends were trimmed by 5 bases and 13 bases, with 17 bases remaining between them. Per the germline V gene, CDR1 is SEHNR and CDR2 is FQNEAQ (reference sequence). The CDR3 covers 13 residues. CDR3 coding DNA: TGTGCCAGCAGCCCTACCCGGACCTTGGGGCTGTTTTTT. Amino acids: CASSPTRTLGLFF.